This TCR beta chain is drawn from a study of blood T cell repertoires in COVID-19. Generated by immunoSEQ multiplex PCR, the TCRdb table keeps only in-frame clones and is missing some. The data show about 110,000 clones, roughly 86% seen once. The clonotype comes from a man aged 35 to 55 with acute or convalescent COVID-19. What was sequenced was peripheral blood.

The CDR3 reads CASSVGVTGYEQYF. The DNA of the CDR3 is TGTGCCAGCAGCGTAGGAGTTACCGGCTACGAGCAGTACTTC. This sequence joins TRBV9 and TRBJ2-7; D not resolved. The CDR3 totals 14 residues. Trimming shortened V by 0 bases and J by 3 bases, and 10 bases separated the two germline ends. Germline loops: CDR1 SGDLS, CDR2 YYNGEE.